Each of the 31 T cell receptor beta chains below was sequenced from the same sample in a study of spatial heterogeneity in lung cancer. Time point defined: blood at routine non-recurrence follow-up after resection. TCRdb re-analysed the 5' RACE reads in MiXCR, keeping a single row per CDR3 protein. The sample records around 100,000 distinct CDR3 sequences, roughly 10% being singletons. Sequencing used PBMCs, obtained at follow-up. These receptors all come from a female donor with early-stage non-small cell lung cancer.

CDR3 region: CASSLTDSYNEQFF. CDR3 nucleotide sequence: TGTGCCAGCAGCTTAACTGACTCCTACAATGAGCAGTTCTTC. This sequence joins TRBV7-2 and TRBJ2-1; D ambiguous. Germline V gene lookup returns CDR1 SGHTA and CDR2 FQGNSA. Trimming took 2 bases from V and 0 from J, leaving 5 bases between them. The CDR3 runs to 14 residues.

This clonotype has only a few counts. The rearrangement joins TRBV24-1 to TRBJ2-5; 12 nucleotides align to TRBD1. CDR3 length: 14 amino acids. The V gene end was trimmed by 7 bases and the J gene end by 4 bases; junction bases not matched to a gene: 3. The germline V gene encodes CDR1 KGHDR and CDR2 SFDVKD. DNA for the CDR3: TGTGCCACCAGGGGACAGGGGGCCTTAGAGACCCAGTACTTC. Translating gives CATRGQGALETQYF.

This chain joins TRBV28 and TRBJ2-3, with D unresolved. Germline-derived CDR1 and CDR2 are MDHEN and SYDVKM. Trimming stripped 5 bases from V and 1 base from J, with 10 bases between. The CDR3 extends over 14 amino acids. In DNA, the CDR3 is TGTGCCAGCAGTCCCCTGGGTCGCACAGATACGCAGTATTTT. This translates into CASSPLGRTDTQYF.

This clonotype was picked up many times. The chain has TRBV5-1 and TRBJ2-1; no definite D call. Between the trimmed V and J ends, which lost 0 bases and 0 bases, there was a span of 7 bases. From germline, CDR1 is SGHRS and CDR2 YFSETQ. The CDR3 totals 15 residues. Here the CDR3 DNA reads TGCGCCAGCAGCTTGGATGCAGACTCCTACAATGAGCAGTTCTTC. Translated: CASSLDADSYNEQFF.

This chain uses TRBV7-2 with TRBJ2-2; D gene unclear. The CDR3 length is 16 residues. Germline V gene lookup returns CDR1 SGHTA and CDR2 FQGNSA. Trimming shortened V by 5 bases and J by 4 bases, and 17 bases separated the two germline ends. The CDR3 spells CASSRTPLTRTGELFF. The CDR3 nucleotides read TGTGCCAGCAGCCGAACCCCGCTAACCCGCACCGGGGAGCTGTTTTTT.

This clonotype was seen a few times. Sequence at one end of the junction differs from germline and may be a read error. V is TRBV7-9 and J is TRBJ1-2; TRBD1 agrees at 8 bases. The V gene's germline CDR1 is SEHNR and CDR2 FQNEAQ (reference sequence). The CDR3 runs to 10 residues. Here the CDR3 reads CASSAGQAYF. CDR3 sequence (DNA): TGTGCCAGCAGCGCGGGACAGGCCTACTTC.

The rearrangement joins TRBV6-2 or TRBV6-3 to TRBJ2-1, with D unresolved. CDR3 length: 16 residues. Per the germline V gene, CDR1 is MNHEY and CDR2 is SVGEGT. Trimming pared 6 bases from V and 2 bases from J, leaving 17 bases between. CDR3 DNA: TGTGCCAGCAGCCAGTCTGTTCGGGTCACCTACAATGAGCAGTTCTTC. It yields the protein CASSQSVRVTYNEQFF.

Within the sample, this clonotype is medium-sized. This chain connects TRBV28 to TRBJ2-7; 8 nucleotides match TRBD1. The germline gives CDR1 MDHEN, CDR2 SYDVKM. This CDR3 is built from 15 residues. The V segment lost 6 bases and the J segment 4 bases; nucleotides outside the gene matches: 11. CDR3 nucleotides: TGTGCCAGCAGCTTCCTAGGACAGGGCGATTACGAGCAGTACTTC. It yields the protein CASSFLGQGDYEQYF.

This clonotype was recorded a few times. This chain joins TRBV14 and TRBJ2-1, with 13 bases identical to TRBD2. This CDR3 spans 16 amino acids. V shed 1 base and J 12 bases; nucleotides not matched to a gene: 9. Germline values: CDR1 SGHDN, CDR2 FVKESK. The CDR3 bases are TGTGCCAGCAGCCAAGTGGGAGGACTAGCGGGAGCTGGGCAGTTCTTC. Its translation: CASSQVGGLAGAGQFF.

This clonotype was recorded a few times. The chain couples TRBV3-2 to TRBJ1-3; TRBD1, the table's D call, lacks a check against the DNA. TRBV3-2 has pseudogene status. The CDR3 length is 13 residues. The CDR3 is CASSLDRESTIYF. CDR3 bases: TGTGCCAGCAGCCTCGACAGGGAAAGCACCATATATTTT.

Many counts were recorded for this clonotype. The chain has TRBV27 and TRBJ1-1; a weak D match, TRBD1 (6 bases). Germline V gives CDR1 MNHEY, CDR2 SMNVEV (reference sequence). V was cut by 3 bases and J by 1 base, with 12 bases left in between. CDR3 length equals 15 residues. CDR3 protein: CASSFQGRWNTEAFF. Written as DNA, the CDR3 is TGTGCCAGCAGTTTCCAGGGGAGATGGAACACTGAAGCTTTCTTT.

The V call is TRBV10-3, the J call TRBJ2-7, with TRBD1 matching 10 bases. The CDR3 extends over 15 amino acids. The junction had 6 bases not matched to a gene; V was cut back by 6 bases and J by 1 base. Germline CDR1 ENHRY, CDR2 SYGVKD. CDR3 sequence (DNA): TGTGCCATCAGGGAGGGACAGGGGAGTTCCTACGAGCAGTACGTC. Translated: CAIREGQGSSYEQYV.

This clonotype was detected only a few times. The gene calls are TRBV25-1 and TRBJ2-1; 10 bases line up with TRBD2. The CDR3 spans 17 residues. Germline V lookup: CDR1 MGHDK, CDR2 SYGVNS. The ends lost 8 bases at V and 0 bases at J; junction bases unmatched: 10. The CDR3 here is CASSDASGGGSYNEQFF. DNA of the CDR3: TGTGCCAGCTCGGACGCTAGCGGGGGAGGCTCCTACAATGAGCAGTTCTTC.

This chain connects TRBV6-5 to TRBJ1-2, with TRBD1 identical over 9 bases. This CDR3 contains 15 residues. Germline V gene data show CDR1 as MNHEY and CDR2 as SVGAGI. V lost 5 bases, J lost 0 bases, and 4 bases stayed unmatched. The CDR3 DNA reads as TGTGCCAGCAGTACAGGGGGCCTGCCTAACTATGGCTACACCTTC. Its translation is CASSTGGLPNYGYTF.

This clonotype appeared many times. This chain uses TRBV3-1 with TRBJ1-6; D gene ambiguous. The V end was cut by 1 base, the J end by 7 bases, with 5 bases between. Germline V gene lookup returns CDR1 LGHDT and CDR2 YNNKEL (reference sequence). The CDR3 has 13 amino acids. CDR3 in amino acids: CASSQAGNSPLHF. CDR3 in DNA: TGTGCCAGCAGCCAAGCCGGAAATTCACCCCTCCACTTT.

There are many counts of this clonotype. The gene calls are TRBV12-5 and TRBJ1-1; no firm D call. The ends were cut back, 0 bases at V and 4 bases at J, with 15 bases in the middle. Germline-derived CDR1 and CDR2 are LGHNT and FRNRAP. This CDR3 contains 16 residues. CDR3 sequence (DNA): TGTGCTAGTGGTTTGGTACTAAGGGAAGTTGCCACTGAAGCTTTCTTT. The encoded protein is CASGLVLREVATEAFF.

Points on this clonotype: At one end the junction does not follow the germline gene, possibly because of a read error. This chain connects TRBV18 to TRBJ1-1, with TRBD1 matching 9 bases. The germline V gene encodes CDR1 KGHSH and CDR2 LQKENI. CDR3 length: 16 amino acids. The CDR3 DNA sequence: TGTGCCGGCTCATCCTCCGGGACAGGGCTGAACACTGAAGCTTTCTTT. Amino acid sequence: CAGSSSGTGLNTEAFF.

This clonotype was seen ten or more times. J is TRBJ1-5 and V is TRBV19; D remains unclear. Trimming stripped 6 bases from V and 7 bases from J, with 16 bases between. CDR3 length equals 14 residues. Germline values: CDR1 LNHDA, CDR2 SQIVND (reference sequence). This CDR3 is CASSPNSIGQPQHF. CDR3 coding DNA: TGTGCCAGTAGCCCAAACTCCATAGGGCAGCCCCAGCATTTT.

The table lists this clonotype with a few counts. The chain links TRBV24-1 to TRBJ2-1, with D perhaps TRBD2 (6 bases). The CDR3 is made up of 14 amino acids. CDR1 is KGHDR, CDR2 SFDVKD, per germline. The V and J ends lost 9 bases and 9 bases respectively, with 20 bases between them. CDR3 coding DNA: TGTGCCACCTCTACCGGGAGCGGTTTCGGTGAGCAGTTCTTC. Its translation: CATSTGSGFGEQFF.

This chain connects TRBV3-1 to TRBJ2-7; D unclear. V gave up 0 bases and J gave up 1 base, with 13 bases separating them. Germline CDR1 is LGHDT and CDR2 is YNNKEL (reference sequence). The CDR3 covers 16 residues. CDR3 loop: CASSQDRMHGSYEQYF. The CDR3 nucleotides are TGTGCCAGCAGCCAAGATCGCATGCACGGTTCCTACGAGCAGTACTTC.

The rearrangement links TRBV12-3 or TRBV12-4 to TRBJ2-7, with a possible D match to TRBD2 (6 bases). Trimming pared 7 bases from V and 3 bases from J, leaving 16 bases between. This CDR3 has 14 amino acids. The DNA of the CDR3 is TGTGCCAGCAACTCCGTTGCGGGAAGCTACGAGCAGTACGTC. Protein product: CASNSVAGSYEQYV.

The chain combines TRBV4-2 with TRBJ2-1; perhaps D is TRBD1 or TRBD2 (5 bases each). Germline CDR1 is LGHNA and CDR2 is YNFKEQ. This CDR3 has 15 amino acids. Between the trimmed V and J ends, which lost 6 bases and 6 bases, there was a span of 18 bases. The CDR3 protein is CASSRSYGTGNEQFF. In nucleotides, the CDR3 is TGTGCCAGCAGTCGGTCTTACGGGACGGGCAATGAGCAGTTCTTC.

With regard to this clonotype: This clone may be a read error of a much larger clone one base away. This sequence joins TRBV24-1 and TRBJ2-2; D remains unclear. Germline CDR1 and CDR2: KGHDR and SFDVKD. The CDR3 is made up of 15 amino acids. CDR3 protein: CATSDSRLNTRELFF. The CDR3, as DNA: TGTGCCACCAGTGATTCCAGGTTGAACACCAGGGAGCTGTTTTTT.

The V and J genes are TRBV2 and TRBJ2-3; D is possibly TRBD2 (6 bases). There are 15 residues in the CDR3. Germline CDR1 reads SNHLY; CDR2 reads FYNNEI. Trimming removed 3 bases at V and 2 bases at J, with 12 bases between. The CDR3 sequence is CASSDTGAYTDTQYF. In nucleotides, the CDR3 is TGTGCCAGCAGTGACACGGGAGCCTACACAGATACGCAGTATTTT.

This clonotype came up a few times. This chain uses TRBV6-6 with TRBJ2-5; 11 bases align to TRBD2. The V segment lost 3 bases and the J segment 2 bases; nucleotides outside the gene matches: 11. CDR3 length: 18 residues. CDR1 and CDR2 (germline): MNHNY, SVGAGI (reference sequence). CDR3 amino acids: CASSYHTSGRWGQETQYF. The CDR3 bases are TGTGCCAGCAGTTATCATACTAGCGGGAGATGGGGGCAAGAGACCCAGTACTTC.

This clonotype occurred a few times. The chain has TRBV28 and TRBJ2-7; TRBD2 agrees at 9 bases. The CDR3 is 13 amino acids. The V and J ends lost 6 bases and 3 bases, in that order; junction bases with no gene match: 3. Germline V gives CDR1 MDHEN, CDR2 SYDVKM. The CDR3 bases are TGTGCCAGCAGATTACTAGCGGGCTACGAGCAGTACTTC. Its translation: CASRLLAGYEQYF.

The chain couples TRBV9 to TRBJ1-1, with D perhaps matching TRBD1 (5 bases). The ends were cut back, 7 bases at V and 0 bases at J, with 10 bases in the middle. The CDR3 sequence is 13 residues long. Germline assignment: CDR1 SGDLS and CDR2 YYNGEE. The chain's CDR3 is CASGQGLNTEAFF. The CDR3, as DNA: TGTGCCAGCGGTCAGGGACTGAACACTGAAGCTTTCTTT.

The table lists this clonotype with a few counts. The chain has TRBV5-4 and TRBJ2-2; tentative D call: TRBD1 (6 bases). V was shortened by 4 bases and J by 5 bases, with 15 bases between the two germline ends. Germline values: CDR1 SGHNT, CDR2 YYREEE (reference sequence). The CDR3 is 15 residues long. CDR3 in DNA: TGTGCCAGCAGCCGTGTGGGGGCAAGAACCGGGGAGCTGTTTTTT. Its translation: CASSRVGARTGELFF.

This clonotype was recorded at least ten times. The rearrangement links TRBV6-5 to TRBJ1-4, with 10 bases fitting TRBD1. The germline CDR1 and CDR2 sequences are MNHEY and SVGAGI. The J segment lost 0 bases and the V segment lost 6 bases, leaving 4 bases of the junction unmatched. The CDR3 runs 16 residues. For the CDR3, the DNA is TGTGCCAGCAGACCCGGGACAGGGGCAACTAATGAAAAACTGTTTTTT. Translated, it gives CASRPGTGATNEKLFF.

This clonotype was seen a few times. This chain uses TRBV20-1 with TRBJ1-5; D gene uncertain. Between the trimmed V and J ends, which lost 6 bases and 5 bases, there was a span of 11 bases. Looked up from germline, CDR1 is DFQATT and CDR2 is SNEGSKA (reference sequence). The CDR3 is made up of 12 amino acids. This CDR3 is CSAEDTHQPQHF. The CDR3 region has the DNA TGCAGTGCCGAGGATACCCATCAGCCCCAGCATTTT.

The genes are TRBV5-1 and TRBJ2-1; 10 bases agree with TRBD2. CDR3 length: 19 amino acids. J was trimmed by 5 bases and V by 0 bases; bases with no gene match: 14. Germline lookup yields CDR1 SGHRS and CDR2 YFSETQ. The CDR3 is CASSLVGGGSGRADNEQFF. For the CDR3, the DNA is TGCGCCAGCAGCTTGGTCGGCGGAGGCAGCGGGAGGGCCGACAATGAGCAGTTCTTC.